This TCR beta chain was recorded in a study of T cells after posttransplantation cyclophosphamide. Study-level results: Recipient CMV seropositivity and CMV reactivation strongly tracked TRB clonality. Donor-recipient repertoire similarity was low at 1-2 months, rising over year one.

A marrow graft followed busulfan-fludarabine conditioning, with cyclophosphamide on days +3 and +4. Trimming took 7 bases from V and 3 from J; bases not matched to a gene: 5. The CDR3 length is 13 residues. Per the germline V gene, CDR1 is MNHEY and CDR2 is SVGAGI. Points on this clone: Its antigen is unidentified.

TCRdb's copy holds only in-frame clones and misses some; the assay was immunoSEQ multiplex PCR. The data show 1,500 or so clones, over 60% seen once. The receptor was derived from a male patient in his 50s who received an allogeneic stem cell transplant from an unrelated donor, was CMV-positive, and had acute GVHD only. T cells may partly derive from the graft donor. Sequenced here: CD4+ T cells sorted from PBMCs, sampled after allogeneic stem cell transplant with posttransplant cyclophosphamide. The V call is TRBV6-5, the J call TRBJ2-7; TRBD1 aligns across 8 bases. The CDR3 DNA reads as TGTGCCAGCACCAAGGGACAGGACTACGAGCAGTACTTC. This gives the protein CASTKGQDYEQYF.